Below are 14 T cell receptor beta chains sequenced from a single sample in a study of T cell repertoires in cytomegalovirus infection. MiXCR, run by TCRdb on the reads, gives a single entry per CDR3 protein. The sample yields 450,000 to 550,000 distinct CDR3 sequences, approximately 15% seen once. Sequencing input: CD8+ T cells from PBMCs. These TCRs come from a human donor in good health (CMV status not recorded). Some clones in this sample may be carry-over from other donors' samples.

The table lists this clonotype with many counts. This chain uses TRBV19 with TRBJ1-4; D possibly corresponds to TRBD1 (5 bases). Germline V gene lookup returns CDR1 LNHDA and CDR2 SQIVND (reference sequence). Trimming pared 3 bases from V and 0 bases from J, leaving 11 bases between. The CDR3 is made up of 16 amino acids. CDR3 sequence (DNA): TGTGCCAGTAGTATGGGGACCGGGTCAACTAATGAAAAACTGTTTTTT. It encodes CASSMGTGSTNEKLFF.

The CDR3 region has the DNA TGTGCCAGCAGTCTTAGCACCGGGACAGACAACTATGGCTACACCTTC. This encodes CASSLSTGTDNYGYTF. This rearrangement joins TRBV27 to TRBJ1-2; 7 nucleotides agree with TRBD1. Looked up from germline, CDR1 is MNHEY and CDR2 is SMNVEV (reference sequence). The CDR3 is made up of 16 amino acids. J was trimmed by 2 bases and V by 5 bases; bases with no gene match: 11.

This rearrangement joins TRBV7-9 to TRBJ2-2, with a possible D match to TRBD2 (6 bases). The CDR3 is made up of 17 amino acids. V was shortened by 6 bases and J by 3 bases, with 20 bases between the two germline ends. Germline V gene sequence: CDR1 SEHNR, CDR2 FQNEAQ (reference sequence). This CDR3 reads CASSKSLGGPDTGELFF. The CDR3 DNA reads as TGTGCCAGCAGTAAGTCCCTCGGAGGGCCCGACACCGGGGAGCTGTTTTTT.

This clonotype was recorded many times. The chain links TRBV12-3 or TRBV12-4 to TRBJ2-7; D assignment may be TRBD1 or TRBD2 (7 bases each). The germline V and J ends were trimmed by 6 bases and 7 bases, with 19 bases remaining between them. CDR3 size: 14 residues. This CDR3 reads CASSSDREGLEQYF. The CDR3 coding sequence is TGTGCCAGCAGCTCCGACAGGGAGGGACTTGAGCAGTACTTC.

This clonotype has just a few counts. The chain links TRBV18 to TRBJ2-3, with 9 positions matching TRBD1. CDR3 length: 14 amino acids. V was pared by 1 base and J by 5 bases, with 1 base of the junction left unmatched. Germline assignment: CDR1 KGHSH and CDR2 LQKENI. DNA of the CDR3: TGTGCCAGCTCACCACGACAGGGGGTAGATACGCAGTATTTT. This encodes CASSPRQGVDTQYF.

The chain uses TRBV19 and TRBJ1-1; 8 nucleotides align to TRBD1. The CDR3 contains 14 residues. The germline CDR1 and CDR2 sequences are LNHDA and SQIVND (reference sequence). V dropped 7 bases and J dropped 4; count of bases not matched to a gene: 8. The CDR3 region has the DNA TGTGCCAGTACCCGGACAGGGAGGGCCACTGAAGCTTTCTTT. Residues: CASTRTGRATEAFF.

In its sample, this clonotype was seen many times. This sequence joins TRBV28 and TRBJ2-5; no definite D call. In germline, CDR1 is MDHEN, CDR2 SYDVKM. With 4 bases removed from V and 5 bases from J, the gap between germline ends came to 8 bases. This CDR3 region has 12 residues. DNA for the CDR3: TGTGCCAGCAGTTCCCAACAGGAGACCCAGTACTTC. Its translation: CASSSQQETQYF.

The table lists this clonotype with many counts. V usage is TRBV7-8 and J usage is TRBJ2-7; 10 bases match TRBD1. Looked up from germline, CDR1 is SGHVS and CDR2 is FQNEAQ. CDR3 size: 15 residues. V trimming: 5 bases; J trimming: 1 base; junction bases outside the gene matches: 5. The chain's CDR3 is CASSVGQGTSYEQYF. CDR3 DNA: TGTGCCAGCAGCGTGGGACAGGGGACTTCCTACGAGCAGTACTTC.

This clonotype was seen a handful of times. The V gene is TRBV6-5, the J gene TRBJ1-1, with TRBD1 as a possible D gene (5 bases). V lost 2 bases, J lost 0 bases, and 13 bases lay in between. The CDR3 is made up of 16 amino acids. Germline CDR1 and CDR2: MNHEY and SVGAGI. CDR3 DNA sequence: TGTGCCAGCAGTTACGGGGGGTGGAACATGAACACTGAAGCTTTCTTT. This sequence encodes CASSYGGWNMNTEAFF.

This clonotype came up many times. The rearrangement links TRBV7-9 to TRBJ1-5, with D possibly matching TRBD1 (6 bases). The CDR3 spans 14 residues. V lost 6 bases and J lost 5, with 14 bases in between. Germline CDR1 is SEHNR and CDR2 is FQNEAQ (reference sequence). In nucleotides, the CDR3 is TGTGCCAGCAGTCGTGGGGGCCTTTATCAGCCCCAGCATTTT. This translates into CASSRGGLYQPQHF.

In this sample, this clonotype turned up many times. This CDR3 is CASSHGTGATNTEAFF. In DNA, the CDR3 is TGTGCCAGCAGTCACGGGACAGGTGCGACGAACACTGAAGCTTTCTTT. The chain links TRBV6-1 to TRBJ1-1; TRBD1 agrees at 8 bases. V shed 5 bases, J shed 1 base, and the junction held 9 bases outside the gene matches. The CDR3 spans 16 residues. Germline CDR1 reads MNHNS; CDR2 reads SASEGT.

The chain combines TRBV10-3 with TRBJ1-1; maybe TRBD1 (5 bases). The CDR3 covers 16 residues. Germline V gene lookup returns CDR1 ENHRY and CDR2 SYGVKD. V dropped 7 bases and J dropped 2 bases, with 20 bases sitting between them. The DNA of the CDR3 is TGTGCCATCACCCCGCAGGCGGGGCCCTCCAACACTGAAGCTTTCTTT. Translating gives CAITPQAGPSNTEAFF.

In the case of this clonotype: The junction does not match germline at one end; this may be a read error. J is TRBJ1-3 and V is TRBV28, with D unclear. In germline, CDR1 is MDHEN, CDR2 SYDVKM. This CDR3 region has 15 residues. The chain's CDR3 is CASRITLGSGKTIYF. DNA of the CDR3: TGTGCCAGCAGGATTACTTTGGGATCTGGAAAAACCATATATTTT.

This clonotype was observed a few times. This chain connects TRBV7-9 to TRBJ1-1; D is uncertain. The CDR3 totals 13 residues. V was shortened by 4 bases and J by 1 base, with 7 bases between the two germline ends. Germline CDR1 is SEHNR and CDR2 is FQNEAQ (reference sequence). The CDR3 is CASSSEENTEAFF. The CDR3 DNA sequence: TGTGCCAGCAGCTCGGAAGAGAACACTGAAGCTTTCTTT.